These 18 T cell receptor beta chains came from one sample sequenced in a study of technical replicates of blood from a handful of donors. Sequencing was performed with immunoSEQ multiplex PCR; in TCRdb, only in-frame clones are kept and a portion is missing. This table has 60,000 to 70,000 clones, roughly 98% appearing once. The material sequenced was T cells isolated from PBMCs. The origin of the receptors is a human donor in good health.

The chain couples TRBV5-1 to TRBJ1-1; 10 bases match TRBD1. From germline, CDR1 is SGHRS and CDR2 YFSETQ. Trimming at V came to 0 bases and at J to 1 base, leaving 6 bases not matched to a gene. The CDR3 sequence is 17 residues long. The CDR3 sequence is CASSLAAGQGRNTEAFF. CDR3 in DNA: TGCGCCAGCAGCTTGGCGGCGGGACAGGGGAGGAACACTGAAGCTTTCTTT.

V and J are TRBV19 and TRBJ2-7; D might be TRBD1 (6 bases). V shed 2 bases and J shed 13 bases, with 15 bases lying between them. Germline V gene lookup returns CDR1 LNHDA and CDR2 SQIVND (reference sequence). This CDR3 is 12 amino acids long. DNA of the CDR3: TGTGCCAGTAGTATAATTGGACAGCGACCTTACTTC. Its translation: CASSIIGQRPYF.

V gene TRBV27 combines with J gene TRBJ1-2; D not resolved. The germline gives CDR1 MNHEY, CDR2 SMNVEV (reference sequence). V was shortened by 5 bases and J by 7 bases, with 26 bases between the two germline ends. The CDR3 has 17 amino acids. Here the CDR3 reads CASSLTRSLLSDFGYTF. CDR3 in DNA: TGTGCCAGCAGTCTCACCCGGTCCCTTTTGAGTGATTTTGGCTACACCTTC.

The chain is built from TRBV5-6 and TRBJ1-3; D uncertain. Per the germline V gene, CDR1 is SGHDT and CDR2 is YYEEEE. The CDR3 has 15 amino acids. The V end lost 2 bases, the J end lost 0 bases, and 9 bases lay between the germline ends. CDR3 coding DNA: TGTGCCAGCAGCTTATTCCCGAGCTCTGGAAACACCATATATTTT. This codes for CASSLFPSSGNTIYF. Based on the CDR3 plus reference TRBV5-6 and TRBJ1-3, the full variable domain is DAGVTQSPTHLIKTRGQQVTLRCSPKSGHDTVSWYQQALGQGPQFIFQYYEEEERQRGNFPDRFSGHQFPNYSSELNVNALLLGDSALYLCASSLFPSSGNTIYFGEGSWLTVV.

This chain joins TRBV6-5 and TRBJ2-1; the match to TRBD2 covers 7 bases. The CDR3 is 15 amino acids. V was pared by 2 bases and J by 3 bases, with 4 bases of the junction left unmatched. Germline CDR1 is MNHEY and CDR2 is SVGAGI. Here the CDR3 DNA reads TGTGCCAGCAGTTACGGTGGGGGGGTCTACAATGAGCAGTTCTTC. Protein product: CASSYGGGVYNEQFF.

DNA for the CDR3: TGTGCCAGCAGTGGCAGCCTTTGGACAGGGAGGGTAGGGGGCTACACCTTC. This encodes CASSGSLWTGRVGGYTF. The chain has TRBV6-1 and TRBJ1-2; 8 nucleotides match TRBD1. The V gene end was trimmed by 4 bases and the J gene end by 8 bases; junction bases not matched to a gene: 18. The CDR3 runs 17 residues. Germline assignment: CDR1 MNHNS and CDR2 SASEGT.

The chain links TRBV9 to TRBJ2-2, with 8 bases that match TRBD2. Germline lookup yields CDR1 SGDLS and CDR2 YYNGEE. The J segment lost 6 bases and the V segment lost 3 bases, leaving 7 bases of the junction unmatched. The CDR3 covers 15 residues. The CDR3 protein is CASSGRGGAAGELFF. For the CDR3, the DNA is TGTGCCAGCAGCGGCCGGGGGGGGGCGGCCGGGGAGCTGTTTTTT.

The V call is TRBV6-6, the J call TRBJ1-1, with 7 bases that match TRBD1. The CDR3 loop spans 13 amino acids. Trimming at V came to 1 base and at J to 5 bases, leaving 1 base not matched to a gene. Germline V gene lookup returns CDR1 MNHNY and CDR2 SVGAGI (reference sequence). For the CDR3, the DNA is TGTGCCAGCAGTTACTTACAGGGGACTGAAGCTTTCTTT. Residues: CASSYLQGTEAFF.

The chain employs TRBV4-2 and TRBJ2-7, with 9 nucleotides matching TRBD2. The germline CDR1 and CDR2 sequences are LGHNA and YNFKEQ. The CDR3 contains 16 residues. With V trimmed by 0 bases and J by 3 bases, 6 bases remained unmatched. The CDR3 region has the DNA TGTGCCAGCAGCCAAGAAGCGAGCGGGGGGTTCTACGAGCAGTACTTC. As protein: CASSQEASGGFYEQYF.

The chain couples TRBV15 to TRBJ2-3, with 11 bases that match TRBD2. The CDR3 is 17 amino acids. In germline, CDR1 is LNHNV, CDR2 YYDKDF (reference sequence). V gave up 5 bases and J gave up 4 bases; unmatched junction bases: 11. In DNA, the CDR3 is TGTGCCACCAGCGCACCGTCCGGACTAGCGGGTGCAGATACGCAGTATTTT. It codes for CATSAPSGLAGADTQYF.

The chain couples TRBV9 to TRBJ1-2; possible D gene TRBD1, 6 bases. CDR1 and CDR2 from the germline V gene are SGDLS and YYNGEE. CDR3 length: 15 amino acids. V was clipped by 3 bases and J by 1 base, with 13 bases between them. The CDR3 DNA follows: TGTGCCAGCAGCGCCCGGGACAACTTTAACTATGGCTACACCTTC. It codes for CASSARDNFNYGYTF.

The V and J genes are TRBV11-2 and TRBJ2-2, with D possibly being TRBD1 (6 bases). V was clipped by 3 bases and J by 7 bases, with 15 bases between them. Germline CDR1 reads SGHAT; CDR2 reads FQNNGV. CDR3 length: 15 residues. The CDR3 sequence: CASSFQPVRGGELFF. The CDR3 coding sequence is TGTGCCAGCAGCTTCCAGCCGGTCAGGGGCGGGGAGCTGTTTTTT.

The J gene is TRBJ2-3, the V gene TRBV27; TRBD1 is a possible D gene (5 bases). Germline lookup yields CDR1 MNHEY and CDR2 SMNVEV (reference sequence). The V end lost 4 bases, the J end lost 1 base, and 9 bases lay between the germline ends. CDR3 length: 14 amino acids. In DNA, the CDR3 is TGTGCCAGCAGTTACCTCAGGGGCACAGATACGCAGTATTTT. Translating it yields CASSYLRGTDTQYF.

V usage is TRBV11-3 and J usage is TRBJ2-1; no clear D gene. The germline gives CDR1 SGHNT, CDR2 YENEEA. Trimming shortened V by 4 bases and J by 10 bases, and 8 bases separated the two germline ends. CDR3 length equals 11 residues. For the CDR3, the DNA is TGTGCCAGCAGCTCCCTCGGGGAGCAGTTCTTC. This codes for CASSSLGEQFF.

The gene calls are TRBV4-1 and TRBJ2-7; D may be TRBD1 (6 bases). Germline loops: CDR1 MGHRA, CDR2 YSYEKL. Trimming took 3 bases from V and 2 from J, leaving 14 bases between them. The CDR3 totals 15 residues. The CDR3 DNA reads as TGCGCCAGCAGCCACTTTCAGGGGCAGACCTACGAGCAGTACTTC. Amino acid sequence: CASSHFQGQTYEQYF.

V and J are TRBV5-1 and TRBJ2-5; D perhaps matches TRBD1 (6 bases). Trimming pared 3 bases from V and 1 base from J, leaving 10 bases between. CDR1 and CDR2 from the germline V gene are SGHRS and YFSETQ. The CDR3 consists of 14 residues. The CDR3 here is CASSYGQSQETQYF. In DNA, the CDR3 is TGCGCCAGCAGCTATGGACAGAGCCAAGAGACCCAGTACTTC.

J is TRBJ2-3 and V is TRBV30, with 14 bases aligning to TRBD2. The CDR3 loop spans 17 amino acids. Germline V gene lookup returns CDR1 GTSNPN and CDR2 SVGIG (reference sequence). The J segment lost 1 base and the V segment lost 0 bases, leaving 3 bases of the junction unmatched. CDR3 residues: CAWSVLGLAGGTDTQYF. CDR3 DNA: TGTGCCTGGAGTGTATTGGGACTAGCGGGGGGCACAGATACGCAGTATTTT.

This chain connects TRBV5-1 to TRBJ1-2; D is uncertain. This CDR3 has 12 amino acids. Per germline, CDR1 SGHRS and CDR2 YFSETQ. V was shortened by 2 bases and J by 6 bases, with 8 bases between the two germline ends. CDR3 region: CASSFPADGYTF. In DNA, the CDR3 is TGCGCCAGCAGCTTTCCGGCGGATGGCTACACCTTC.